This T cell receptor beta chain was obtained from a study of blood T cell repertoires in COVID-19. Study information: T cells, B-cell-depleted T cells, or PBMCs supplied cDNA or gDNA.

Authors' processing steps: Amplification from reference gene primers served as the basis for estimated nucleated cell counts. Assay: immunoSEQ multiplex PCR; the TCRdb copy retains only in-frame clones and omits some. D and trimming come from the DNA, and the V and J calls and clone size come from that table. The sample yields nearly 80,000 clones, about 93% seen once. CDR1 is MNHEY, CDR2 SMNVEV, per germline (reference sequence). This CDR3 has 14 amino acids. Trimming removed 3 bases at V and 4 bases at J, with 9 bases between. V gene TRBV27 combines with J gene TRBJ2-2; the D gene is possibly TRBD1 (5 bases). The receptor was derived from a woman older than 75 with acute or convalescent COVID-19. Sequenced input: peripheral blood. The CDR3 loop is CASSFRDPTGELFF. CDR3 bases: TGTGCCAGCAGTTTCAGGGATCCCACCGGGGAGCTGTTTTTT.